In this sample, the clone carrying this T cell receptor (beta chain) turned up a few times. Its antigen is unidentified. All of the isolated RNA was reverse transcribed, so expressed TCRB transcripts were sequenced. Profiling relied on immunoSEQ multiplex PCR, and the TCRdb table lists in-frame clones only, not all of them. The sample holds about 700,000 clones, about an eighth seen once. Markers CD45RO/CCR7/CD25/CD127/CD95/CD27 served to sort CD4+ naive, central memory, regulatory and stem cell-like memory cells. The source of the sample is a study of beta chain features in type 1 diabetes. Overall study findings and caveats: Type 1 diabetes patients had TCRB CDR3s that were shorter (moderately but significantly so) in all four CD4+ subsets. Sequencing the cDNA could make cells with high TCR expression show up more than they should.

Germline CDR1 MGHRA, CDR2 YSYEKL. This CDR3 is 17 amino acids long. V shed 0 bases and J 0 bases; nucleotides not matched to a gene: 6. The origin of this receptor is a man between 18 and 29 years old with type 1 diabetes. Sequencing was carried out using naive CD4+ T cells from blood. The genes are TRBV4-1 and TRBJ1-1; 8 nucleotides align to TRBD1. The CDR3 loop reads CASSQDRGTGLNTEAFF. The CDR3 coding sequence is TGCGCCAGCAGCCAAGATAGGGGGACAGGTTTGAACACTGAAGCTTTCTTT.